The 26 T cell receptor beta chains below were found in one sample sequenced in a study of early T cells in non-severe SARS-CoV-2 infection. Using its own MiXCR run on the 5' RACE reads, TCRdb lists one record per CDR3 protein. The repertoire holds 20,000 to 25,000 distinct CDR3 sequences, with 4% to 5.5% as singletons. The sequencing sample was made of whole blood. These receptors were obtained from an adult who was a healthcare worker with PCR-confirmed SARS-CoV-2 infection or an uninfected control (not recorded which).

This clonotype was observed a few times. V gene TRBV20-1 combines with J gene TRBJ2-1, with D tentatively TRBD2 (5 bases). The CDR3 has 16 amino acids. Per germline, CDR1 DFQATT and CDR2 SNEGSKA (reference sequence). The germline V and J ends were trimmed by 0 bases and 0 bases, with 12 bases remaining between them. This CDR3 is CSARDLVGASYNEQFF. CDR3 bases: TGCAGTGCTAGAGATCTTGTGGGAGCCTCCTACAATGAGCAGTTCTTC.

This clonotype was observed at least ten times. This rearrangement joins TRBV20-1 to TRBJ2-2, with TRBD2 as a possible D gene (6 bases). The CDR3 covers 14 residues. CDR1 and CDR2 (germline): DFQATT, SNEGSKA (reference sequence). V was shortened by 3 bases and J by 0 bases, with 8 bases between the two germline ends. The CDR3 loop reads CSASGTANTGELFF. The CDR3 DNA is TGCAGTGCTAGCGGGACTGCGAACACCGGGGAGCTGTTTTTT.

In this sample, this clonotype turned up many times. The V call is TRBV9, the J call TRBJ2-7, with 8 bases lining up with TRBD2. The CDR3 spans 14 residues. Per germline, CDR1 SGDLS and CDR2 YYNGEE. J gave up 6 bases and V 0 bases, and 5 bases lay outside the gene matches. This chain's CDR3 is CASSVEAGVGEQYF. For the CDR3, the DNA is TGTGCCAGCAGCGTAGAAGCGGGAGTGGGCGAGCAGTACTTC.

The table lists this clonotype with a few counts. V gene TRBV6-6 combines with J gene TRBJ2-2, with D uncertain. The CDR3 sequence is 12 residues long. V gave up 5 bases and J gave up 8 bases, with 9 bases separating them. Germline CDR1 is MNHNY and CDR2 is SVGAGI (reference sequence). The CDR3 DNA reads TGTGCCAGCAGTCCCCCCCGAGGGGAGCTGTTTTTT. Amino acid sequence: CASSPPRGELFF.

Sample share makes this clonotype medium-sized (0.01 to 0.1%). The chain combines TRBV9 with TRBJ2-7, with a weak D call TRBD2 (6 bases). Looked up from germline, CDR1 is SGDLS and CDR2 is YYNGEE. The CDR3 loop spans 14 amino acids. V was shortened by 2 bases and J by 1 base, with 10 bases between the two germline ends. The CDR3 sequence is CASSVEAGSYEQYF. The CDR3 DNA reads TGTGCCAGCAGCGTGGAAGCGGGTTCCTACGAGCAGTACTTC.

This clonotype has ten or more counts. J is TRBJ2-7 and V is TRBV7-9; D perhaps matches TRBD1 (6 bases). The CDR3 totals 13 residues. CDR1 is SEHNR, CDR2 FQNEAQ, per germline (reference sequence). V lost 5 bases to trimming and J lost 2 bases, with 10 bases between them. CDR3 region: CASSPRGPYEQYF. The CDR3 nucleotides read TGTGCCAGCAGCCCCAGGGGCCCCTACGAGCAGTACTTC.

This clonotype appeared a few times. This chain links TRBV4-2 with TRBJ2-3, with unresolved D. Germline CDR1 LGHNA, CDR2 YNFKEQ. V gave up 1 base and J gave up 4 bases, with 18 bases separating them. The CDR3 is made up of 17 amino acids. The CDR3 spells CASSQGASTAQSDTQYF. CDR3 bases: TGTGCCAGCAGCCAAGGAGCCTCCACCGCCCAGTCAGATACGCAGTATTTT.

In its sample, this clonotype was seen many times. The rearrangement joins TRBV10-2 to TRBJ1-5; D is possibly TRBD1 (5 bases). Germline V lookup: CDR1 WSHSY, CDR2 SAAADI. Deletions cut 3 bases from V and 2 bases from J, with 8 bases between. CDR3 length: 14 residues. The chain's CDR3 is CASSEAGGNQPQHF. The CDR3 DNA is TGCGCCAGCAGTGAAGCGGGGGGCAATCAGCCCCAGCATTTT.

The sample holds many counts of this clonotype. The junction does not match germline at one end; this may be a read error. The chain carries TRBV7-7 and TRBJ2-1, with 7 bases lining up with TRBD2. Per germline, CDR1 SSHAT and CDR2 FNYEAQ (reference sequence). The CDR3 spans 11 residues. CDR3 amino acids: CASSPGGEQFF. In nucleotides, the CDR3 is TGTGCTAGCAGCCCCGGGGGGGAGCAGTTCTTC.

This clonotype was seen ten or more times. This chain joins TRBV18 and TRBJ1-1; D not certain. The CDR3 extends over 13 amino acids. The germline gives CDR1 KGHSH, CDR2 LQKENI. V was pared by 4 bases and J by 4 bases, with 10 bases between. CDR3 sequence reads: CASSQEATTEAFF. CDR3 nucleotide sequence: TGTGCCAGCTCACAGGAAGCCACCACTGAAGCTTTCTTT.

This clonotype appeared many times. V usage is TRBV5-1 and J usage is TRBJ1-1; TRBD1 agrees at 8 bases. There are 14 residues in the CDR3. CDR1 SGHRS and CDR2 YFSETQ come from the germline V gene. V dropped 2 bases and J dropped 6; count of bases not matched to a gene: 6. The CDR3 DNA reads TGCGCCAGCAGCTTCGGACAGGGTTTCGCTGAAGCTTTCTTT. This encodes CASSFGQGFAEAFF.

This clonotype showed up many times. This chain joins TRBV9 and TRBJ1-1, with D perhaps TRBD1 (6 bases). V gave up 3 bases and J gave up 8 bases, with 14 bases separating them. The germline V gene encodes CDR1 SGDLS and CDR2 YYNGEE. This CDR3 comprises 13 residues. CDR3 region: CASSGEQTGEAFF. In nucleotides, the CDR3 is TGTGCCAGCAGCGGAGAACAGACAGGAGAAGCTTTCTTT.

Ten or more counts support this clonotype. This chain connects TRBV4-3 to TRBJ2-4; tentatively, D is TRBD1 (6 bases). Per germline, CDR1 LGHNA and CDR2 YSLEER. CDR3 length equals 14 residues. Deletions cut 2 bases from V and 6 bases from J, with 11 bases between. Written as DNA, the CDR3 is TGCGCCAGCAGCCAAACAGGGAGTGTAAACATTCAGTACTTC. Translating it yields CASSQTGSVNIQYF.

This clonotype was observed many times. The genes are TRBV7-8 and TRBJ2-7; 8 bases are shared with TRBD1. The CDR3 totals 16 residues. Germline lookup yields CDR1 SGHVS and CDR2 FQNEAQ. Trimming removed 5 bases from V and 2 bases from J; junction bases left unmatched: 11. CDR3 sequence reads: CASSAGQGSIPYEQYF. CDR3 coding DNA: TGTGCCAGCAGCGCCGGACAGGGTTCAATTCCCTACGAGCAGTACTTC.

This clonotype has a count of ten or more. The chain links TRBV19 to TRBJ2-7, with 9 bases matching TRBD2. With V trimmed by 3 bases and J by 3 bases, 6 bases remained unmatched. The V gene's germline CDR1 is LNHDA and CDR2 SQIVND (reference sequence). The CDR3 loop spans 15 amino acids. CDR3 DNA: TGTGCCAGTAGTATGAAACTAGCGGGTATCTACGAGCAGTACTTC. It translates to CASSMKLAGIYEQYF.

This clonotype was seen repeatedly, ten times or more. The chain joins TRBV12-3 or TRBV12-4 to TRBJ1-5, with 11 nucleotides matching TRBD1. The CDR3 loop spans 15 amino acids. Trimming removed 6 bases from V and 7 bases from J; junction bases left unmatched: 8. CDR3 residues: CASSKGTGGEQPQHF. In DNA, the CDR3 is TGTGCCAGCAGCAAAGGGACAGGGGGAGAACAGCCCCAGCATTTT.

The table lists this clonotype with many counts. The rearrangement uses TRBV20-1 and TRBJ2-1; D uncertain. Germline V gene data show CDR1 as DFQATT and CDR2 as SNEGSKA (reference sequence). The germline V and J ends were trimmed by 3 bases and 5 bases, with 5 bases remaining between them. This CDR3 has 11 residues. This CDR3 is CSASLDNEQFF. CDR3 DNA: TGCAGTGCTAGTCTAGACAATGAGCAGTTCTTC.

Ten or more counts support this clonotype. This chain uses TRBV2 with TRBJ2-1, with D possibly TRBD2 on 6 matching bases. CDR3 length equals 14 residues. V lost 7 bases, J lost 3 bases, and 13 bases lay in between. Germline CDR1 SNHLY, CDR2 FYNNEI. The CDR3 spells CASNLGTYYNEQFF. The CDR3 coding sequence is TGTGCCAGCAATCTTGGGACTTACTACAATGAGCAGTTCTTC.

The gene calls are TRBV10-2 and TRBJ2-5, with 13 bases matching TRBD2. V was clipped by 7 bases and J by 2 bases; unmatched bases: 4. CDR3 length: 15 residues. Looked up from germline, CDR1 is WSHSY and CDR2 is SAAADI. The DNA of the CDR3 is TGCGCCAGCATCCCGGGACTAGCGGGACAAGAGACCCAGTACTTC. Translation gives CASIPGLAGQETQYF.

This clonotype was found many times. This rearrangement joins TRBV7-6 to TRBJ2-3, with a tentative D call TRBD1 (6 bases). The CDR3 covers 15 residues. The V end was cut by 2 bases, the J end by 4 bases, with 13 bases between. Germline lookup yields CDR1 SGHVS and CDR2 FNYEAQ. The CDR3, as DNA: TGTGCCAGCAGCTTAATGAGACAGGTCTCAGATACGCAGTATTTT. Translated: CASSLMRQVSDTQYF.

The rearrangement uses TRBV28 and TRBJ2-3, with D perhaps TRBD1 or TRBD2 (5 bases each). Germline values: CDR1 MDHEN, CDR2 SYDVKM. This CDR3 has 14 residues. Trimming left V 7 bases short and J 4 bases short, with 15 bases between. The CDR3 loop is CASISQGRADTQYF. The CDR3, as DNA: TGTGCCAGCATTTCCCAGGGACGAGCAGATACGCAGTATTTT.

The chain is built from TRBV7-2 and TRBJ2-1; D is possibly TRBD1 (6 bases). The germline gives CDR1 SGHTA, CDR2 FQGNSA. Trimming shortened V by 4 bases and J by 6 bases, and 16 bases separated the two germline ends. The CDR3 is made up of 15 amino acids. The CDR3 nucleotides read TGTGCCAGCAGCTACCTTACAGGGTCGGGCAATGAGCAGTTCTTC. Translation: CASSYLTGSGNEQFF.

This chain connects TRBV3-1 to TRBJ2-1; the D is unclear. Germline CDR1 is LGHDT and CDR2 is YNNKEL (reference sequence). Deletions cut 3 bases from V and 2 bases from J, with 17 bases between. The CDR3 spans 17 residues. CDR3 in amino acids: CASSQAIDTRTYNEQFF. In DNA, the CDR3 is TGTGCCAGCAGCCAGGCCATCGACACCAGAACCTACAATGAGCAGTTCTTC.

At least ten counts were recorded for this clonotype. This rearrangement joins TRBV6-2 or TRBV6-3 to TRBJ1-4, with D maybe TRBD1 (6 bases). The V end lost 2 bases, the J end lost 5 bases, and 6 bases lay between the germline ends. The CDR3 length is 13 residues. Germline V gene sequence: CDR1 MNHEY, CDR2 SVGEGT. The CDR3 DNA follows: TGTGCCAGCAGTTACGGGGGCAATGAAAAACTGTTTTTT. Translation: CASSYGGNEKLFF.

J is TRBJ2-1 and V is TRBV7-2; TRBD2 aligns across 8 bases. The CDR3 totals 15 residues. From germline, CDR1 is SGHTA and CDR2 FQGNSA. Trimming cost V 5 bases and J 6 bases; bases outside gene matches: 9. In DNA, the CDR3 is TGTGCCAGCAGCCCCGGTTGGCGGGAGGCCAATGAGCAGTTCTTC. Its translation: CASSPGWREANEQFF.

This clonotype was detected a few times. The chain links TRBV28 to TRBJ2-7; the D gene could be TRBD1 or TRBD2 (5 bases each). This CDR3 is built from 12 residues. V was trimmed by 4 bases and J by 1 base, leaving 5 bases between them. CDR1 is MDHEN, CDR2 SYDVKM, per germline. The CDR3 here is CASSWGSYEQYF. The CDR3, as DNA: TGTGCCAGCAGTTGGGGGTCCTACGAGCAGTACTTC.